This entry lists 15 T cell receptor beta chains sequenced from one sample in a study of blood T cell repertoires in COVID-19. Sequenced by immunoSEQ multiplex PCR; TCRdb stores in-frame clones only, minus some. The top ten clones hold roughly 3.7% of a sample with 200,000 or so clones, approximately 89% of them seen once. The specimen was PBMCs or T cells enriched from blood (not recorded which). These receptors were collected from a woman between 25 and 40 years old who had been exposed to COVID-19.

As DNA, the CDR3 is TGTGCCAGCAGCGAGCAGGGATTCTCGGCCACTGAAGCTTTCTTT. As protein: CASSEQGFSATEAFF. This chain joins TRBV9 and TRBJ1-1, with D perhaps matching TRBD1 (5 bases). Trimming pared 3 bases from V and 4 bases from J, leaving 16 bases between. There are 15 residues in the CDR3. CDR1 SGDLS and CDR2 YYNGEE come from the germline V gene.

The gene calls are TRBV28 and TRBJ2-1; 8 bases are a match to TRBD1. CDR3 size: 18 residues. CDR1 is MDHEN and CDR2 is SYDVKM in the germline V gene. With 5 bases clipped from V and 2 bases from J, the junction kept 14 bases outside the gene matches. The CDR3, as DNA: TGTGCCAGCAGTCCCGGTCTGCGTAGGACAGGGACCTACAATGAGCAGTTCTTC. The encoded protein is CASSPGLRRTGTYNEQFF.

The CDR3 DNA sequence: TGTGCCAGCAGCGGGACAGGGTACTCCTATGGCTACACCTTC. This sequence encodes CASSGTGYSYGYTF. The chain is built from TRBV2 and TRBJ1-2; 9 nucleotides align to TRBD1. The CDR3 runs to 14 residues. CDR1 and CDR2 from the germline V gene are SNHLY and FYNNEI. J lost 4 bases, V lost 6 bases, and 6 bases had no gene match.

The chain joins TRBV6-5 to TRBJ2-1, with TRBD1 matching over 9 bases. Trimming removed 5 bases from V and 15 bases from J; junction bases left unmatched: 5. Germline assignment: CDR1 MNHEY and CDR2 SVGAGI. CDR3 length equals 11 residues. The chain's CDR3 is CASSTGTGWFF. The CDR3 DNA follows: TGTGCCAGCAGTACTGGGACAGGGTGGTTCTTC.

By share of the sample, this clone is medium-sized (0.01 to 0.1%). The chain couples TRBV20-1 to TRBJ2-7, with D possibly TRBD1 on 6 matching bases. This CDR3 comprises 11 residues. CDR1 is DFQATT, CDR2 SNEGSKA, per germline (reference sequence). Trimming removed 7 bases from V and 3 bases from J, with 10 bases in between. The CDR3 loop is CSGRDNYEQYF. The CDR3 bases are TGCAGTGGTCGGGACAACTACGAGCAGTACTTC.

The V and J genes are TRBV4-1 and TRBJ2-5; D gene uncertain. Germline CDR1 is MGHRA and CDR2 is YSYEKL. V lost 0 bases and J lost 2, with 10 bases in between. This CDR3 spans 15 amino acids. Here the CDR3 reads CASSQDWYIQETQYF. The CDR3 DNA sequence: TGCGCCAGCAGCCAAGATTGGTACATTCAAGAGACCCAGTACTTC.

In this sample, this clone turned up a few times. The DNA for the CDR3 is TGCAGCGTAGCCCCGGGACTAGCGGGAGTATGGGAGCAGTTCTTC. Translated: CSVAPGLAGVWEQFF. The chain joins TRBV29-1 to TRBJ2-1, with TRBD2 identical over 14 bases. Germline CDR1 is SQVTM and CDR2 is ANQGSEA. This CDR3 is built from 15 residues. Trimming removed 6 bases from V and 10 bases from J; junction bases left unmatched: 11.

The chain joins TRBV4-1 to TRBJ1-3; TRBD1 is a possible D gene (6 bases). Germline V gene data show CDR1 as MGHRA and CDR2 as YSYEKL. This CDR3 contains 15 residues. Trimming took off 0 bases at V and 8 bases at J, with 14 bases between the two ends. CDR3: CASSQDWGQGHTIYF. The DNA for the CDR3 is TGCGCCAGCAGCCAAGATTGGGGTCAGGGGCACACCATATATTTT.

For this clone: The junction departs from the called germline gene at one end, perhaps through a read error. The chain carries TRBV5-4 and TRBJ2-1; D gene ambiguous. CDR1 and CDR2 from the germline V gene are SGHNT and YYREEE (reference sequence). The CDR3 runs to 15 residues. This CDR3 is CASSFQARTYNKQFF. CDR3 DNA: TGTGCCAGCAGCTTTCAGGCCCGAACCTACAATAAGCAGTTCTTC.

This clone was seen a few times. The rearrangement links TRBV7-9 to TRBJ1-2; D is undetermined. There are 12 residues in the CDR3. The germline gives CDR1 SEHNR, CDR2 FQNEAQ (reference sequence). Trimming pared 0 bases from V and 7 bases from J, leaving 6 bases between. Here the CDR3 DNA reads TGTGCCAGCAGCTTAGCGCTCAGTGGCTACACCTTC. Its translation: CASSLALSGYTF.

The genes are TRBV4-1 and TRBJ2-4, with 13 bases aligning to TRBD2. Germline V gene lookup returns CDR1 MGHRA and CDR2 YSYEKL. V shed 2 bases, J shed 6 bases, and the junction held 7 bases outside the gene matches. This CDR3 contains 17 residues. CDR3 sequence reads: CASSQRTSGSTGNIQYF. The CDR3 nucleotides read TGCGCCAGCAGCCAACGGACTAGCGGGAGCACCGGAAACATTCAGTACTTC.

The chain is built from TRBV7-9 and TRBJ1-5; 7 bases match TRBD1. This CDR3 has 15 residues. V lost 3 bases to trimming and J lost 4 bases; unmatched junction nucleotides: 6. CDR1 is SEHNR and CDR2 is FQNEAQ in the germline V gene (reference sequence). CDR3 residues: CASSFGQAPNQPQHF. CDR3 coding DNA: TGTGCCAGCAGCTTTGGACAGGCGCCTAATCAGCCCCAGCATTTT.

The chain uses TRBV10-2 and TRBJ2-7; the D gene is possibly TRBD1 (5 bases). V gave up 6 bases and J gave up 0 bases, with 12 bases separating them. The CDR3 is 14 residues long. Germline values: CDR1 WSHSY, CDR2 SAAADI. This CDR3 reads CASRRQPSSYEQYF. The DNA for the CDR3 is TGCGCCAGCAGGAGACAGCCCAGCTCCTACGAGCAGTACTTC.

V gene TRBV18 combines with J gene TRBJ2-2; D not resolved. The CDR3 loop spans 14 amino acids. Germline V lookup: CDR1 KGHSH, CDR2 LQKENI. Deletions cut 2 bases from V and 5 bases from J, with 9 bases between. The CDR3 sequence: CASSPKTGTGELFF. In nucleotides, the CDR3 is TGTGCCAGCTCACCAAAGACCGGGACCGGGGAGCTGTTTTTT.

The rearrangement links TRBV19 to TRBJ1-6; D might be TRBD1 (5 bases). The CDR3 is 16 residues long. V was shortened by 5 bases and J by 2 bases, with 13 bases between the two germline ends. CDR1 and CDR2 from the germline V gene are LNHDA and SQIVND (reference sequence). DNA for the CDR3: TGTGCCAGTAGTCCCGGAGGGACGGCCTATAATTCACCCCTCCACTTT. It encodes CASSPGGTAYNSPLHF.